The sequence of this T cell receptor beta chain was determined in a study of cytotoxic CD8 clonotypes in ibrutinib-treated CLL. Study background: The sample average was about 260,000 productive templates and tens of thousands of productive rearrangements. Study-wide points: Upon ibrutinib response clonality rose, and upon progression it fell back toward baseline. Once treatment began, public clonotypes, which were uncommon, contracted or stayed stable. Patients with sustained remission and those progressing were sampled at differing times.

As concerns this clone: As yet, its antigen is unknown.

The assay was immunoSEQ multiplex PCR, and TCRdb's table has in-frame clones only and misses some. The sample records hundreds of thousands of clones, 60% to 75% being singletons. The CDR3 runs to 13 residues. Germline-derived CDR1 and CDR2 are MNHNS and SASEGT. V was pared by 6 bases and J by 2 bases, with 10 bases between. The sequencing used PBMCs, collected after 24 months of ibrutinib treatment. This TCR derives from a human donor with chronic lymphocytic leukemia. The V and J genes are TRBV6-1 and TRBJ2-5; D is possibly TRBD2 (6 bases). The CDR3 is CASRYGGQETQYF. CDR3 DNA sequence: TGTGCCAGCAGGTACGGGGGTCAAGAGACCCAGTACTTC.